This T cell receptor beta chain is drawn from a study of Ad26.COV2.S vaccination and SARS-CoV-2 variants. Study-level background: Trial arm assignment for the donor was COV1001 Ad26.COV2.S. Study-wide findings and caveats: Placebo recipients trailed vaccine recipients in spike-specific TCR breadth. Measurement of non-spike TCR breadth gave similar results in vaccine and placebo recipients.

A remark on this clone: The antigen is unknown.

Only in-frame clones appear in the TCRdb table, and some are missing; sequencing was by immunoSEQ multiplex PCR. In the table there are about 320,000 clones, 70% to 90% of which are singletons. Treatment defined: 15 to 20 received Ad26.COV2.S at low or high dose, single or two shots; about 5 received placebo; per-sample allocation not given. The samples date from day 63 after the first vaccine or placebo injection. What was given as vaccine was an Ad26 vector encoding Wuhan-strain SARS-CoV-2 spike. The trim removed 5 bases at V and 7 bases at J, leaving 11 bases unmatched. The V gene's germline CDR1 is SGHVS and CDR2 FNYEAQ. This CDR3 has 15 amino acids.

V is TRBV7-6 and J is TRBJ1-2, with 9 bases matching TRBD1. This clonotype was obtained from a person between 18 and 65 years old who received the Ad26.COV2.S COVID-19 vaccine or a placebo. The sample here was peripheral blood, taken in a trial of Ad26.COV2.S vaccine versus placebo. CDR3 in amino acids: CASSIKGQGRGGYTF. In nucleotides, the CDR3 is TGTGCCAGCAGCATTAAGGGACAGGGTAGAGGTGGCTACACCTTC.